One and the same sample provided the 16 T cell receptor beta chains below, sequenced in a study of T cells in Graves' hyperthyroidism and ophthalmopathy. Using RNA transcripts as the source, TCR beta CDR3 regions were amplified. With the HTBI primer set, the TCR CDR3 went through a first round of RT-PCR. Using its own MiXCR run on the multiplex PCR reads, TCRdb lists one record per CDR3 protein. The profile covers 490,000 or so distinct CDR3 sequences, with over 45% appearing a single time and about two fifths taken by the ten largest. The sample taken for sequencing was peripheral blood or thyroid tissue (not recorded which). These receptors originate from an adult woman with Graves' disease, either hyperthyroidism or ophthalmopathy (not recorded which).

This clonotype appeared many times. This rearrangement joins TRBV6-1 to TRBJ2-5; TRBD1 matches 7 bases. Germline CDR1 reads MNHNS; CDR2 reads SASEGT. The CDR3 extends over 13 amino acids. Trimming cost V 3 bases and J 2 bases; bases outside gene matches: 0. The chain's CDR3 is CASSEGQQETQYF. In DNA, the CDR3 is TGTGCCAGCAGTGAGGGACAGCAAGAGACCCAGTACTTC.

This clonotype was detected ten times or more. The chain links TRBV6-6 to TRBJ2-5, with TRBD1 matching over 9 bases. Germline CDR1 and CDR2: MNHNY and SVGAGI (reference sequence). With V trimmed by 6 bases and J by 3 bases, 2 bases remained unmatched. CDR3 length equals 13 residues. The CDR3: CASRRTGEETQYF. The CDR3 nucleotides are TGTGCCAGCAGGCGGACAGGGGAAGAGACCCAGTACTTC.

This clonotype was recorded at least ten times. The V gene is TRBV5-5, the J gene TRBJ1-2; perhaps TRBD1 as D (5 bases). Trimming stripped 2 bases from V and 4 bases from J, with 21 bases between. The CDR3 covers 17 residues. The V gene's germline CDR1 is SGHKS and CDR2 YYEKEE (reference sequence). The CDR3 sequence: CASSFRRLGEEGYGYTF. The DNA of the CDR3 is TGTGCCAGCAGCTTTAGACGTTTAGGGGAAGAAGGCTATGGCTACACCTTC.

The sample holds a few counts of this clonotype. Relative to the germline gene, one junction end is altered; a read error may explain this. The chain links TRBV6-6 to TRBJ1-5; D perhaps matches TRBD1 (5 bases). Looked up from germline, CDR1 is MNHNY and CDR2 is SVGAGI (reference sequence). The CDR3 extends over 12 amino acids. The CDR3 DNA is TGTGCCAGCAGTTTCTCGGACACCTCCTTGCACTTT. Protein sequence: CASSFSDTSLHF.

The chain combines TRBV7-2 with TRBJ2-5; D is uncertain. The CDR3 covers 12 residues. V dropped 1 base and J dropped 14 bases, with 14 bases sitting between them. Looked up from germline, CDR1 is SGHTA and CDR2 is FQGNSA. DNA for the CDR3: TGTGCCAGCAGCTTAGTTGTGGCAGGTTTATACTTC. It translates to CASSLVVAGLYF.

The chain carries TRBV7-9 and TRBJ1-3; a weak D match, TRBD1 (5 bases). The V end lost 7 bases, the J end lost 3 bases, and 16 bases lay between the germline ends. The CDR3 loop spans 15 amino acids. Germline values: CDR1 SEHNR, CDR2 FQNEAQ (reference sequence). DNA for the CDR3: TGTGCCAGCAAGCGGCCCACAGGAGTTGGAAACACCATATATTTT. It yields the protein CASKRPTGVGNTIYF.

This clonotype was detected many times. V and J are TRBV6-5 and TRBJ1-2, with 9 bases lining up with TRBD1. The V gene end was trimmed by 2 bases and the J gene end by 6 bases; junction bases not matched to a gene: 4. The germline V gene has CDR1 MNHEY and CDR2 SVGAGI. The CDR3 is 14 residues long. The CDR3 bases are TGTGCCAGCAGTTACCCGGGACAGGGTCATGGCTACACCTTC. Translation: CASSYPGQGHGYTF.

This clonotype was seen at least ten times. V is TRBV15 and J is TRBJ2-6, with 7 bases aligning to TRBD2. CDR3 length: 17 residues. Germline V gives CDR1 LNHNV, CDR2 YYDKDF (reference sequence). Trimming cost V 0 bases and J 4 bases; bases outside gene matches: 6. CDR3 in DNA: TGTGCCACCAGCAGAGACCCGGGGGGTTCGGGGGCCAACGTCCTGACTTTC. This sequence encodes CATSRDPGGSGANVLTF.

The chain links TRBV25-1 to TRBJ1-1; unclear D gene. The CDR3 has 12 residues. V was cut by 8 bases and J by 1 base, with 8 bases left in between. CDR1 is MGHDK, CDR2 SYGVNS, per germline. For the CDR3, the DNA is TGTGCCAGCGTCGCTGGGAACACTGAAGCTTTCTTT. This gives the protein CASVAGNTEAFF.

This clonotype was recorded many times. V is TRBV2 and J is TRBJ1-5; TRBD1 aligns across 7 bases. This CDR3 is 15 amino acids long. Germline loops: CDR1 SNHLY, CDR2 FYNNEI. The trim removed 6 bases at V and 0 bases at J, leaving 5 bases unmatched. In DNA form, the CDR3 reads TGTGCCAGCAGGAATGACAGGGCTAGCAATCAGCCCCAGCATTTT. The encoded protein is CASRNDRASNQPQHF.

A note on this clonotype: One end of the junction is discordant with germline, which a read error may explain. The CDR3 sequence: CASSLGPSRSQETQYF. In DNA, the CDR3 is TGCGCCAGCAGCTTGGGTCCCTCCCGCTCCCAAGAGACCCAGTACTTC. This chain uses TRBV7-2 with TRBJ2-5, with D hard to call. The germline V gene encodes CDR1 SGHTA and CDR2 FQGNSA. This CDR3 is 16 amino acids long.

The chain uses TRBV5-1 and TRBJ2-2; D ambiguous. The CDR3 contains 15 residues. The V end lost 0 bases, the J end lost 3 bases, and 9 bases lay between the germline ends. The germline gives CDR1 SGHRS, CDR2 YFSETQ. This CDR3 is CASSLVDRDTGELFF. The CDR3 DNA reads TGCGCCAGCAGCTTGGTAGACCGGGACACCGGGGAGCTGTTTTTT.

This clonotype appeared many times. V is TRBV2 and J is TRBJ2-2; TRBD2 matches at 9 bases. Germline values: CDR1 SNHLY, CDR2 FYNNEI. The CDR3 contains 14 residues. V lost 1 base and J lost 6; bases outside the gene matches: 0. The chain's CDR3 is CASSEGLAAGELFF. CDR3 bases: TGTGCCAGCAGTGAAGGACTAGCGGCCGGGGAGCTGTTTTTT.

This clonotype occurred once. V is TRBV19 and J is TRBJ1-3; TRBD1 matches at 8 bases. The ends lost 10 bases at V and 6 bases at J; junction bases unmatched: 11. CDR3 length: 14 amino acids. The germline V gene encodes CDR1 LNHDA and CDR2 SQIVND (reference sequence). CDR3 residues: CATKRPGGQNTIYF. The CDR3 coding sequence is TGTGCCACCAAACGGCCAGGGGGCCAAAACACCATATATTTT.

The chain has TRBV7-2 and TRBJ2-1, with D possibly matching TRBD2 (5 bases). V was trimmed by 6 bases and J by 0 bases, leaving 6 bases between them. Germline V gives CDR1 SGHTA, CDR2 FQGNSA. The length of the CDR3 is 13 residues. The chain's CDR3 is CASRGDSYNEQFF. The CDR3 nucleotides are TGTGCCAGCAGGGGAGACTCCTACAATGAGCAGTTCTTC.

In nucleotides, the CDR3 is TGCAGTGCTAGATTCGGGAGGGGGGGTAGCGGCAATCAGCCCCAGCATTTT. It encodes CSARFGRGGSGNQPQHF. The chain recombines TRBV20-1 with TRBJ1-5; D possibly corresponds to TRBD1 (6 bases). Germline loops: CDR1 DFQATT, CDR2 SNEGSKA (reference sequence). CDR3 size: 17 residues. The V end lost 2 bases, the J end lost 2 bases, and 19 bases lay between the germline ends.